Given below is one T cell receptor beta chain in context. This sample was included in a study of blood T cell repertoires in COVID-19. The data were produced by immunoSEQ multiplex PCR, yet TCRdb's version contains in-frame clones alone and is incomplete. The sample lists under 150,000 clones; approximately 84% were seen once. In germline, CDR1 is SGHRS, CDR2 YFSETQ. V was clipped by 0 bases and J by 1 base, with 7 bases between them. This CDR3 spans 14 amino acids. Source material: peripheral blood. The chain uses TRBV5-1 and TRBJ2-5; the D is unclear. This clonotype originated in a man aged 40-49 years with acute or convalescent COVID-19. CDR3 region: CASSLGGLQETQYF. CDR3 bases: TGCGCCAGCAGCTTGGGTGGGCTCCAAGAGACCCAGTACTTC. The full variable domain, completed using reference TRBV5-1 and TRBJ2-5, is KAGVTQTPRYLIKTRGQQVTLSCSPISGHRSVSWYQQTPGQGLQFLFEYFSETQRNKGNFPGRFSGRQFSNSRSEMNVSTLELGDSALYLCASSLGGLQETQYFGPGTRLLVL.